These 31 T cell receptor beta chains were all obtained from the same sample, sequenced in a study of shared clonotypes between healthy human individuals. Method: immunoSEQ multiplex PCR; TCRdb's copy keeps in-frame clones and lacks some. The sample includes around 2,000,000 clones, roughly 96% of them seen just once. Sequenced sample: naive CD4+ T cells sorted from blood. Subset indicated: CD45RA+ positively selected. These receptors were taken from a man in his late teens or twenties in good health.

The rearrangement links TRBV28 to TRBJ2-7, with a tentative D call TRBD1 (5 bases). Trimming shortened V by 6 bases and J by 5 bases, and 8 bases separated the two germline ends. This CDR3 is 11 amino acids long. Looked up from germline, CDR1 is MDHEN and CDR2 is SYDVKM. CDR3 nucleotide sequence: TGTGCCAGCAGGGGGCTCAACGAGCAGTACTTC. Protein sequence: CASRGLNEQYF.

The rearrangement joins TRBV5-1 to TRBJ2-1, with 7 positions matching TRBD1. Germline lookup yields CDR1 SGHRS and CDR2 YFSETQ. The CDR3 is 16 residues long. The trim removed 4 bases at V and 3 bases at J, leaving 10 bases unmatched. The CDR3 sequence: CASSPGSRGLYNEQFF. The CDR3 nucleotides read TGCGCCAGCAGCCCAGGGTCAAGGGGGCTCTACAATGAGCAGTTCTTC.

The J gene is TRBJ2-1, the V gene TRBV18; TRBD2 aligns across 16 bases. Losses at the gene ends were 3 bases for V and 8 bases for J; bases not matched to a gene: 1. Looked up from germline, CDR1 is KGHSH and CDR2 is LQKENI. This CDR3 is built from 15 residues. The CDR3 region is CASSPGLAGGHEQFF. CDR3 coding DNA: TGTGCCAGCTCACCGGGACTAGCGGGAGGGCATGAGCAGTTCTTC.

A word on this clone: This sample also contains other DNA sequences that code for the same CDR3. The gene calls are TRBV6-5 and TRBJ1-1; D is ambiguous. The CDR3 contains 12 residues. Germline CDR1 and CDR2: MNHEY and SVGAGI. V lost 6 bases and J 0 bases, leaving 5 bases between the germline ends. CDR3 in amino acids: CASRGMNTEAFF. In DNA, the CDR3 is TGTGCCAGCAGAGGGATGAACACTGAAGCTTTCTTT.

The rearrangement links TRBV30 to TRBJ1-6; D gene uncertain. V lost 4 bases and J lost 9, with 13 bases in between. There are 13 residues in the CDR3. Per the germline V gene, CDR1 is GTSNPN and CDR2 is SVGIG (reference sequence). The CDR3 sequence is CAWTGRQSSPLHF. CDR3 nucleotides: TGTGCCTGGACTGGCAGGCAATCTTCACCCCTCCACTTT.

The chain has TRBV7-9 and TRBJ1-1; 7 nucleotides match TRBD1. Trimming at V came to 4 bases and at J to 4 bases, leaving 9 bases not matched to a gene. Germline CDR1 is SEHNR and CDR2 is FQNEAQ (reference sequence). The length of the CDR3 is 15 residues. The CDR3 bases are TGTGCCAGCAGCTCGTTACAGGGGAGAGGCACTGAAGCTTTCTTT. Its translation: CASSSLQGRGTEAFF.

This chain's CDR3 is CASSDHKWSEISGYTF. The CDR3 DNA reads TGTGCCAGCAGTGACCATAAGTGGAGTGAGATAAGTGGCTACACCTTC. The rearrangement uses TRBV25-1 and TRBJ1-2, with D uncertain. Trimming took off 3 bases at V and 7 bases at J, with 21 bases between the two ends. This CDR3 is built from 16 residues. The germline V gene encodes CDR1 MGHDK and CDR2 SYGVNS.

J is TRBJ2-3 and V is TRBV2; TRBD2 matches at 10 bases. The CDR3 contains 16 residues. The ends lost 2 bases at V and 0 bases at J; junction bases unmatched: 2. Germline assignment: CDR1 SNHLY and CDR2 FYNNEI. The CDR3 protein is CASSELLAGSTDTQYF. Here the CDR3 DNA reads TGTGCCAGCAGTGAATTACTAGCGGGAAGCACAGATACGCAGTATTTT.

This chain uses TRBV6-6 with TRBJ1-4; tentatively, D is TRBD1 (6 bases). Germline V gene lookup returns CDR1 MNHNY and CDR2 SVGAGI (reference sequence). The CDR3 spans 15 residues. The V gene lost 6 bases and the J gene lost 6 bases, with 17 bases spanning the gap. The CDR3 nucleotides read TGTGCCAGCAGCGATACTGGGGGCGCGTATGAAAAACTGTTTTTT. Its translation is CASSDTGGAYEKLFF.

Points on this clone: Other DNA sequences in the same sample also yield this CDR3. The gene calls are TRBV6-1 and TRBJ2-7, with D possibly matching TRBD2 (5 bases). V gave up 5 bases and J gave up 0 bases, with 5 bases separating them. The germline V gene encodes CDR1 MNHNS and CDR2 SASEGT. CDR3 length: 12 amino acids. CDR3 nucleotides: TGTGCCAGCAGTCGGGACTCCTACGAGCAGTACTTC. Protein: CASSRDSYEQYF.

This chain uses TRBV5-1 with TRBJ1-4; no clear D gene. V was trimmed by 4 bases and J by 5 bases, leaving 18 bases between them. From germline, CDR1 is SGHRS and CDR2 YFSETQ. This CDR3 has 16 amino acids. The CDR3 DNA follows: TGCGCCAGCAGCCAAATTCATTCGGGAATGAATGAAAAACTGTTTTTT. This gives the protein CASSQIHSGMNEKLFF.

The rearrangement joins TRBV5-4 to TRBJ2-3; D gene ambiguous. Trimming pared 3 bases from V and 6 bases from J, leaving 11 bases between. Per the germline V gene, CDR1 is SGHNT and CDR2 is YYREEE (reference sequence). CDR3 length: 13 amino acids. The CDR3 spells CASSSRVPDTQYF. CDR3 coding DNA: TGTGCCAGCAGCTCCCGAGTCCCGGATACGCAGTATTTT.

The rearrangement links TRBV5-1 to TRBJ2-5, with D perhaps being TRBD1 or TRBD2 (5 bases each). There are 11 residues in the CDR3. The germline V gene has CDR1 SGHRS and CDR2 YFSETQ. V lost 4 bases and J lost 4, with 5 bases in between. In DNA form, the CDR3 reads TGCGCCAGCAGCGGGGGAGAGACCCAGTACTTC. It is translated as CASSGGETQYF.

This CDR3 is CAISEPTLGGGDSPLHF. Here the CDR3 DNA reads TGTGCCATCAGTGAGCCAACACTCGGGGGGGGCGATTCACCCCTCCACTTT. The chain carries TRBV10-3 and TRBJ1-6, with D maybe TRBD1 (6 bases). Germline-derived CDR1 and CDR2 are ENHRY and SYGVKD. The CDR3 is 17 residues long. V was clipped by 2 bases and J by 8 bases, with 19 bases between them.

The chain couples TRBV9 to TRBJ2-3, with a tentative D call TRBD2 (5 bases). Germline-derived CDR1 and CDR2 are SGDLS and YYNGEE. V was clipped by 2 bases and J by 2 bases, with 15 bases between them. The CDR3 runs 16 residues. CDR3 sequence (DNA): TGTGCCAGCAGCGTTGCTTCGGGGAGCCACACAGATACGCAGTATTTT. Residues: CASSVASGSHTDTQYF.

V is TRBV28 and J is TRBJ2-7; no clear D. Germline CDR1 is MDHEN and CDR2 is SYDVKM. Trimming left V 6 bases short and J 2 bases short, with 14 bases between. The CDR3 contains 14 residues. The CDR3 DNA reads TGTGCCAGCAGGGGGATGGCAGTGACCTACGAGCAGTACTTC. Amino acid sequence: CASRGMAVTYEQYF.

On this clone: Other DNA sequences of this sample code for an identical CDR3. The V gene is TRBV10-3, the J gene TRBJ2-3; unclear D gene. This CDR3 has 11 amino acids. Trimming cost V 6 bases and J 6 bases, with 7 bases left between them. Germline CDR1 reads ENHRY; CDR2 reads SYGVKD. CDR3 nucleotide sequence: TGTGCCATCAGGCTCTCGGATACGCAGTATTTT. This sequence encodes CAIRLSDTQYF.

CDR3 amino acids: CAWTTRRPNEKLFF. The CDR3 DNA reads TGTGCCTGGACGACCCGGAGGCCTAATGAAAAACTGTTTTTT. The genes are TRBV30 and TRBJ1-4; no clear D. V lost 4 bases and J lost 3, with 12 bases in between. The CDR3 runs 14 residues. Germline V lookup: CDR1 GTSNPN, CDR2 SVGIG (reference sequence). The whole variable domain, remainder taken from reference TRBV30 and TRBJ1-4, is SQTIHQWPATLVQPVGSPLSLECTVEGTSNPNLYWYRQAAGRGLQLLFYSVGIGQISSEVPQNLSASRPQDRQFILSSKKLLLSDSGFYLCAWTTRRPNEKLFFGSGTQLSVL.

This clone occurred once. This chain joins TRBV6-1 and TRBJ1-1, with no clear D. The CDR3 extends over 15 amino acids. Between the trimmed V and J ends, which lost 1 base and 1 base, there was a span of 10 bases. Germline V CDR1 and CDR2: MNHNS, SASEGT. For the CDR3, the DNA is TGTGCCAGCAGTGAAGGGTACGGGAAGAACACTGAAGCTTTCTTT. This sequence encodes CASSEGYGKNTEAFF.

This chain connects TRBV28 to TRBJ2-1; 8 nucleotides agree with TRBD2. V dropped 9 bases and J dropped 4; count of bases not matched to a gene: 5. Germline CDR1 MDHEN, CDR2 SYDVKM. The length of the CDR3 is 13 residues. Here the CDR3 reads CASHGGAYNEQFF. The CDR3 bases are TGTGCCAGTCACGGGGGGGCGTACAATGAGCAGTTCTTC.

The gene calls are TRBV13 and TRBJ2-5; the D gene is possibly TRBD1 (6 bases). The germline V gene has CDR1 PRHDT and CDR2 FYEKMQ (reference sequence). The CDR3 spans 15 residues. Trimming stripped 5 bases from V and 1 base from J, with 14 bases between. CDR3 nucleotide sequence: TGTGCCAGCAGCCCCGGGACAACCTTCCAAGAGACCCAGTACTTC. It codes for CASSPGTTFQETQYF.

The V call is TRBV7-9, the J call TRBJ1-4; D is unresolved. The V end was cut by 6 bases, the J end by 8 bases, with 16 bases between. This CDR3 is built from 14 residues. Germline lookup yields CDR1 SEHNR and CDR2 FQNEAQ (reference sequence). CDR3 loop: CASRREVEWEKLFF. CDR3 sequence (DNA): TGTGCCAGCAGGCGGGAGGTAGAATGGGAAAAACTGTTTTTT.

The rearrangement links TRBV6-1 to TRBJ2-7; 8 bases are shared with TRBD2. The CDR3 contains 15 residues. The germline gives CDR1 MNHNS, CDR2 SASEGT. Unmatched junction bases numbered 11, after V lost 8 bases and J lost 2 bases. This CDR3 reads CASVLGLAGTYEQYF. CDR3 nucleotides: TGTGCCAGCGTTTTAGGATTAGCGGGGACCTACGAGCAGTACTTC.

This sequence joins TRBV30 and TRBJ2-2; D may be TRBD2 (6 bases). This CDR3 region has 14 residues. From germline, CDR1 is GTSNPN and CDR2 SVGIG (reference sequence). V was shortened by 0 bases and J by 8 bases, with 13 bases between the two germline ends. CDR3 sequence: CAWSVGRGTGELFF. CDR3 coding DNA: TGTGCCTGGAGTGTAGGGCGGGGTACTGGGGAGCTGTTTTTT.

The chain joins TRBV18 to TRBJ2-5, with 8 bases lining up with TRBD1. The germline gives CDR1 KGHSH, CDR2 LQKENI. The CDR3 length is 16 residues. J gave up 2 bases and V 1 base, and 6 bases lay outside the gene matches. The CDR3 DNA follows: TGTGCCAGCTCACCACTCCGACAGGGGAAGCAAGAGACCCAGTACTTC. Encoded protein: CASSPLRQGKQETQYF. Variable domain in full (rest from reference TRBV18 and TRBJ2-5): NAGVMQNPRHLVRRRGQEARLRCSPMKGHSHVYWYRQLPEEGLKFMVYLQKENIIDESGMPKERFSAEFPKEGPSILRIQQVVRGDSAAYFCASSPLRQGKQETQYFGPGTRLLVL.

J is TRBJ2-7 and V is TRBV2; D could derive from TRBD1 or TRBD2 (5 bases each). The CDR3 covers 13 residues. Per the germline V gene, CDR1 is SNHLY and CDR2 is FYNNEI. Trimming removed 9 bases from V and 5 bases from J, with 17 bases in between. Here the CDR3 DNA reads TGTGCCAGTCGGGACCCAATAGCTAACGAGCAGTACTTC. It translates to CASRDPIANEQYF.

The chain combines TRBV5-8 with TRBJ1-1; possibly TRBD1 for D (5 bases). Germline CDR1 SGHTS, CDR2 YDEGEE. The CDR3 contains 15 residues. The germline V and J ends were trimmed by 0 bases and 0 bases, with 9 bases remaining between them. The CDR3: CASSLGGRVNTEAFF. The CDR3 nucleotides read TGTGCCAGCAGCTTGGGAGGCAGGGTGAACACTGAAGCTTTCTTT.

The J gene is TRBJ2-1, the V gene TRBV6-5; D call uncertain. This CDR3 contains 16 residues. Trimming shortened V by 0 bases and J by 7 bases, and 16 bases separated the two germline ends. The germline V gene has CDR1 MNHEY and CDR2 SVGAGI. The CDR3 here is CASSYSVSTSANEQFF. CDR3 in DNA: TGTGCCAGCAGTTACTCGGTCAGTACCTCGGCGAATGAGCAGTTCTTC.

J is TRBJ2-7 and V is TRBV9, with 9 bases aligning to TRBD1. V lost 4 bases, J lost 3 bases, and 11 bases stayed unmatched. Germline assignment: CDR1 SGDLS and CDR2 YYNGEE. The CDR3 runs to 16 residues. CDR3 amino acids: CASSSRRGTGIYEQYF. The CDR3 DNA reads TGTGCCAGCAGCTCGAGGAGGGGGACAGGGATCTACGAGCAGTACTTC.

The rearrangement links TRBV5-6 to TRBJ2-2; 10 bases fit TRBD2. Germline V gene lookup returns CDR1 SGHDT and CDR2 YYEEEE. The CDR3 runs to 19 residues. With 4 bases clipped from V and 2 bases from J, the junction kept 14 bases outside the gene matches. The CDR3 bases are TGTGCCAGCAGCCCGTTAGCGGGAGGATTCTTTTCTAACACCGGGGAGCTGTTTTTT. Its protein is CASSPLAGGFFSNTGELFF. Based on the CDR3 plus reference TRBV5-6 and TRBJ2-2, the full variable domain is DAGVTQSPTHLIKTRGQQVTLRCSPKSGHDTVSWYQQALGQGPQFIFQYYEEEERQRGNFPDRFSGHQFPNYSSELNVNALLLGDSALYLCASSPLAGGFFSNTGELFFGEGSRLTVL.

This sequence joins TRBV9 and TRBJ1-2; D is possibly TRBD1 (6 bases). Germline-derived CDR1 and CDR2 are SGDLS and YYNGEE. Between the trimmed V and J ends, which lost 7 bases and 6 bases, there was a span of 16 bases. CDR3 length: 13 residues. The CDR3 DNA sequence: TGTGCCAGCGGAGAAGGGGGATTCGATGGCTACACCTTC. Encoded protein: CASGEGGFDGYTF. The variable domain in full, completed from reference TRBV9 and TRBJ1-2, reads DSGVTQTPKHLITATGQRVTLRCSPRSGDLSVYWYQQSLDQGLQFLIQYYNGEERAKGNILERFSAQQFPDLHSELNLSSLELGDSALYFCASGEGGFDGYTFGSGTRLTVV.